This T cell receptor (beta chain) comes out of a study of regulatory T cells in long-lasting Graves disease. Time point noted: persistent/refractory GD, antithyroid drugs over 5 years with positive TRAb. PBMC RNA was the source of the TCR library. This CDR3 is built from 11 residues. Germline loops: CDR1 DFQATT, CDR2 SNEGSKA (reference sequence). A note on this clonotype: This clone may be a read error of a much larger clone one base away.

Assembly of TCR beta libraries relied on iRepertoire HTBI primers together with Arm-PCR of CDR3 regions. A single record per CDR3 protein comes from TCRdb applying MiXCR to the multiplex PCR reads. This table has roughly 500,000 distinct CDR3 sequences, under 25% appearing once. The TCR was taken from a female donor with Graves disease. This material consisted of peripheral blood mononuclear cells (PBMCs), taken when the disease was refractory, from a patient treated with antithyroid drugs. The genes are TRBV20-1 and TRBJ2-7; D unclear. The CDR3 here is CRATDSYEQYF. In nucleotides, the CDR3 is TGCAGGGCCACGGACTCCTACGAGCAGTACTTC.